The 21 T cell receptor beta chains in this list originate from one sample, sequenced in a study of blood T cells in healthy people across ages (dated by TCRdb to the mid-2010s). The library was generated by 5' RACE. Sequencer: Illumina HiSeq 2500. A second PCR of roughly 7 to 11 cycles was performed with a sample-barcoded 5' primer and a J-beta primer mix. TCRdb reanalyzed the raw reads on its own, using fastp at Q25 for trimming and MiXCR for clone calling, and kept in-frame beta chains. Identical CDR3 proteins give one entry, which carries the most common genes and DNA. Counted in this sample were approximately 690,000 distinct CDR3 sequences; around 41% of them appeared once. The top ten clonotypes cover around 30% of the sample. The sequenced sample consisted of blood. The origin of the receptors is an elderly man in good health.

This sequence joins TRBV12-3 or TRBV12-4 and TRBJ1-6, with a tentative D call TRBD1 (6 bases). This CDR3 region has 15 residues. The V and J ends lost 6 bases and 10 bases respectively, with 19 bases between them. The CDR3 protein is CASSLTGRRGSPLHF. The CDR3 region has the DNA TGTGCCAGCAGCTTGACAGGCCGTCGGGGCTCACCCCTCCACTTT.

In regard to this clonotype: With a much larger clone just one base away, this may be a read error. V and J are TRBV7-3 and TRBJ1-2; 8 bases line up with TRBD1. Germline V lookup: CDR1 SGHTA, CDR2 FQGTGA. This CDR3 region has 13 residues. The trim removed 5 bases at V and 6 bases at J, leaving 5 bases unmatched. CDR3 nucleotide sequence: TGTGCCAGCAGCCGCGGACAGGGAGATGGCTACACCTTC. Residues: CASSRGQGDGYTF.

The rearrangement joins TRBV6-5 to TRBJ2-2; D perhaps matches TRBD1 (5 bases). V lost 5 bases to trimming and J lost 0 bases, with 10 bases between them. The CDR3 covers 15 residues. In germline, CDR1 is MNHEY, CDR2 SVGAGI. This chain's CDR3 is CASSPRDANTGELFF. DNA of the CDR3: TGTGCCAGCAGTCCCAGGGATGCGAACACCGGGGAGCTGTTTTTT.

This chain links TRBV3-1 with TRBJ2-1; D not resolved. The CDR3 covers 15 residues. V was pared by 0 bases and J by 9 bases, with 15 bases between. Germline V CDR1 and CDR2: LGHDT, YNNKEL (reference sequence). This CDR3 reads CASSQERRYSGEQFF. The CDR3 bases are TGTGCCAGCAGCCAAGAGCGGCGGTATAGTGGTGAGCAGTTCTTC.

The V and J genes are TRBV7-8 and TRBJ1-5; D remains unclear. Germline-derived CDR1 and CDR2 are SGHVS and FQNEAQ. Trimming left V 1 base short and J 2 bases short, with 9 bases between. CDR3 length: 15 residues. CDR3: CASSLDGDRNQPQHF. As DNA, the CDR3 is TGTGCCAGCAGCTTAGATGGGGATCGCAATCAGCCCCAGCATTTT.

A word on this clonotype: A read error may be the cause here, since a much bigger clone is one base away. V usage is TRBV7-7 and J usage is TRBJ2-2; 8 bases map to TRBD1. The CDR3 consists of 18 residues. Germline V gene lookup returns CDR1 SSHAT and CDR2 FNYEAQ (reference sequence). The CDR3, as DNA: TGTGCCGGCAGCTCCACCACCTGGACAGGGACCCACACCGGGGAGCTGTTTTTT. Amino acid sequence: CAGSSTTWTGTHTGELFF.

The rearrangement links TRBV4-1 to TRBJ2-5; 8 bases agree with TRBD2. V gave up 0 bases and J gave up 5 bases; unmatched junction bases: 14. This CDR3 is 18 amino acids long. Germline V CDR1 and CDR2: MGHRA, YSYEKL. CDR3 coding DNA: TGCGCCAGCAGCCAAGATTTCGGTGGCGGCGGGAGGATCGAGACCCAGTACTTC. Translating gives CASSQDFGGGGRIETQYF.

Concerning this clonotype: This may stem from a read error, because a much larger clone lies one nucleotide away. The chain is built from TRBV7-2 and TRBJ2-3, with 7 bases fitting TRBD1. CDR3 length: 14 amino acids. V trimming: 5 bases; J trimming: 1 base; junction bases outside the gene matches: 3. Germline CDR1 and CDR2: SGHTA and FQGNSA. The CDR3 coding sequence is TGTGCCAGCAGCGTCGGGACAGGCACAGATACGCAGTATTTT. Translated, it gives CASSVGTGTDTQYF.

V gene TRBV29-1 combines with J gene TRBJ2-1; 8 bases match TRBD2. CDR1 and CDR2 from the germline V gene are SQVTM and ANQGSEA. The CDR3 totals 15 residues. J was trimmed by 5 bases and V by 1 base; bases with no gene match: 7. The CDR3 sequence: CSVEGARAGDNEQFF. The CDR3 DNA follows: TGCAGCGTTGAAGGTGCACGAGCGGGAGACAATGAGCAGTTCTTC.

The chain combines TRBV2 with TRBJ2-5; TRBD2 matches 7 bases. The V segment lost 4 bases and the J segment 2 bases; nucleotides outside the gene matches: 7. CDR1 is SNHLY and CDR2 is FYNNEI in the germline V gene. The CDR3 covers 15 residues. The CDR3 loop is CASSGTGLDQETQYF. The CDR3 DNA is TGTGCCAGCAGTGGCACAGGACTAGATCAAGAGACCCAGTACTTC.

This clonotype appeared a single time. This chain uses TRBV20-1 with TRBJ2-1; TRBD2 agrees at 7 bases. The CDR3 runs to 15 residues. Germline CDR1 reads DFQATT; CDR2 reads SNEGSKA (reference sequence). With 4 bases clipped from V and 1 base from J, the junction kept 7 bases outside the gene matches. The CDR3 region is CSAIDTGGSYNEQFF. Here the CDR3 DNA reads TGCAGTGCTATAGATACGGGGGGATCCTACAATGAGCAGTTCTTC.

The genes are TRBV28 and TRBJ2-6; D uncertain. V dropped 8 bases and J dropped 4 bases, with 12 bases sitting between them. The germline V gene encodes CDR1 MDHEN and CDR2 SYDVKM. The CDR3 is 14 residues long. The CDR3 DNA reads TGTGCCAGCGGCATGTCTGGCGGGGCCAACGTCCTGACTTTC. Translated, it gives CASGMSGGANVLTF.

This chain uses TRBV7-3 with TRBJ2-5, with 7 bases aligning to TRBD2. Germline V gene data show CDR1 as SGHTA and CDR2 as FQGTGA. The CDR3 is 15 amino acids. J lost 11 bases, V lost 2 bases, and 14 bases had no gene match. The CDR3 sequence is CASSLQAGTYNEQYF. The DNA of the CDR3 is TGTGCCAGCAGCTTACAAGCGGGAACATACAATGAGCAGTACTTC. Filled out from reference TRBV7-3 and TRBJ2-5, the complete variable domain reads GAGVSQTPSNKVTEKGKYVELRCDPISGHTALYWYRQSLGQGPEFLIYFQGTGAADDSGLPNDRFFAVRPEGSVSTLKIQRTERGDSAVYLCASSLQAGTYNEQYFGPGTRLLVL.

In this sample, this clonotype turned up a few times. The chain links TRBV6-5 to TRBJ2-7, with a tentative D call TRBD2 (5 bases). Trimming pared 0 bases from V and 3 bases from J, leaving 12 bases between. In germline, CDR1 is MNHEY, CDR2 SVGAGI. CDR3 length equals 15 residues. Here the CDR3 reads CASSYSGGGFYEQYF. The CDR3 region has the DNA TGTGCCAGCAGTTACTCGGGCGGAGGATTCTACGAGCAGTACTTC.

The chain links TRBV18 to TRBJ1-1, with D perhaps matching TRBD1 (5 bases). Trimming pared 3 bases from V and 4 bases from J, leaving 18 bases between. The V gene's germline CDR1 is KGHSH and CDR2 LQKENI. CDR3 length equals 16 residues. The CDR3 is CASSPPTGGGTTEAFF. Here the CDR3 DNA reads TGTGCCAGCTCACCCCCTACGGGCGGGGGGACCACTGAAGCTTTCTTT. The complete variable domain, with remaining parts taken from reference TRBV18 and TRBJ1-1, reads NAGVMQNPRHLVRRRGQEARLRCSPMKGHSHVYWYRQLPEEGLKFMVYLQKENIIDESGMPKERFSAEFPKEGPSILRIQQVVRGDSAAYFCASSPPTGGGTTEAFFGQGTRLTVV.

This clonotype was seen more than once but under ten times. V and J are TRBV29-1 and TRBJ2-5; the D gene is possibly TRBD2 (6 bases). There are 15 residues in the CDR3. The germline V gene has CDR1 SQVTM and CDR2 ANQGSEA. V lost 1 base, J lost 4 bases, and 16 bases lay in between. The CDR3 sequence: CSVEALARGGETQYF. CDR3 nucleotides: TGCAGCGTTGAAGCCTTAGCGCGGGGTGGAGAGACCCAGTACTTC.

In this sample, this clonotype turned up a few times. The chain recombines TRBV6-1 with TRBJ1-2; tentative D call: TRBD1 (6 bases). The CDR3 covers 14 residues. Looked up from germline, CDR1 is MNHNS and CDR2 is SASEGT. Trimming removed 3 bases at V and 0 bases at J, with 8 bases between. The CDR3 reads CASSDRGPNYGYTF. Here the CDR3 DNA reads TGTGCCAGCAGTGACAGGGGCCCTAACTATGGCTACACCTTC.

This clonotype was found many times. The CDR3 sequence: CSAQPAGRSSEQFF. The CDR3 nucleotides read TGCAGTGCCCAACCGGCGGGGAGATCGAGCGAGCAGTTCTTC. V is TRBV20-1 and J is TRBJ2-1, with D tentatively TRBD2 (6 bases). Trimming took 6 bases from V and 10 from J, leaving 22 bases between them. Germline V gives CDR1 DFQATT, CDR2 SNEGSKA (reference sequence). This CDR3 region has 14 residues.

Notes on this clonotype: The junction does not match germline at one end; this may be a read error. This chain connects TRBV4-2 to TRBJ1-2, with 9 positions matching TRBD1. The germline V gene encodes CDR1 LGHNA and CDR2 YNFKEQ. CDR3 size: 15 residues. CDR3 sequence (DNA): TGTGCCGGCAGCCAAGAAGGGACAGGGAACTATGGCTACACCTTC. Its protein is CAGSQEGTGNYGYTF.

The table lists this clonotype with many counts. This chain connects TRBV7-2 to TRBJ2-7, with 9 bases that match TRBD2. The CDR3 consists of 16 residues. With 1 base clipped from V and 3 bases from J, the junction kept 7 bases outside the gene matches. Looked up from germline, CDR1 is SGHTA and CDR2 is FQGNSA. This chain's CDR3 is CASSLDLGGGVYEQYF. CDR3 bases: TGTGCCAGCAGCTTAGATTTGGGCGGGGGGGTCTACGAGCAGTACTTC.

The J gene is TRBJ2-1, the V gene TRBV4-3; 8 bases are shared with TRBD2. Germline assignment: CDR1 LGHNA and CDR2 YSLEER. The CDR3 consists of 17 residues. The V segment lost 0 bases and the J segment 7 bases; nucleotides outside the gene matches: 11. The CDR3 DNA reads TGCGCCAGCAGCCAAGATATATGGAGCGGGAGTCGTAATGAGCAGTTCTTC. Translation gives CASSQDIWSGSRNEQFF.